A selection of T cell receptor beta chains follows, all from one sample in a study of blood T cell repertoires in COVID-19. Clones were sequenced by immunoSEQ multiplex PCR, and TCRdb holds only the in-frame ones, with some missing. The data hold roughly 30,000 clones, with about 89% observed a single time. Sequencing used peripheral blood. These TCRs come from a man in his 60s with acute or convalescent COVID-19. CDR3s include the opening cysteine and the closing phenylalanine or tryptophan. The D gene is left open where the match is weak. Where a row states a size, it is once, few, many or the class of an expanded clone; other rows omit it.

j_gene,v_gene,abundance,d_gene,CDR3aa,CDR3nt
TRBJ2-2,TRBV9,NA,NA,CASSSYRRASTGELFF,TGTGCCAGCAGCTCTTATCGGCGGGCTTCGACCGGGGAGCTGTTTTTT
TRBJ2-4,TRBV28,few,TRBD1,CASSLLTGENIQYF,TGTGCCAGCAGTTTATTAACAGGGGAAAACATTCAGTACTTC
TRBJ2-2,TRBV6-4,NA,TRBD1,CASSPDRVTHPGELFF,TGTGCCAGCAGCCCTGACAGGGTGACCCATCCCGGGGAGCTGTTTTTT
TRBJ2-7,TRBV6-5,NA,TRBD1,CASSDRDRGREQYF,TGTGCCAGCAGCGACCGGGACAGGGGGCGCGAGCAGTACTTC
TRBJ2-3,TRBV25-1,NA,TRBD1,CASSNPGQGRNTQYF,TGTGCCAGCAGTAACCCGGGACAGGGTCGGAATACGCAGTATTTT
TRBJ1-1,TRBV11-1,NA,NA,CASSEAMNTEAFF,TGTGCCAGCAGCGAGGCAATGAACACTGAAGCTTTCTTT
TRBJ2-3,TRBV6-1,NA,NA,CASSESLSTDTQYF,TGTGCCAGCAGTGAAAGCCTATCCACAGATACGCAGTATTTT
TRBJ1-6,TRBV18,NA,NA,CASSEDSSNSPLHF,TGTGCCAGCTCAGAGGACAGCAGTAATTCACCCCTCCACTTT
TRBJ1-1,TRBV27,NA,NA,CASSQLPNRAAEAFF,TGTGCCAGCAGTCAACTCCCTAACAGGGCGGCTGAAGCTTTCTTT
TRBJ2-1,TRBV4-1,NA,NA,CASSQLGALREQFF,TGCGCCAGCAGCCAGCTAGGAGCGCTGAGGGAGCAGTTCTTC
TRBJ2-5,TRBV2,few,NA,CASLASRMQETQYF,TGTGCCAGCTTGGCCTCGAGGATGCAAGAGACCCAGTACTTC
TRBJ2-6,TRBV20-1,NA,TRBD1,CSASGDRYSGANVLTF,TGCAGTGCTAGTGGGGACAGGTACTCAGGGGCCAACGTCCTGACTTTC
TRBJ1-2,TRBV4-2,NA,TRBD1,CASSQEQGIGGNTF,TGTGCCAGCAGCCAAGAACAGGGGATTGGGGGTAACACCTTC
TRBJ1-5,TRBV5-5,NA,NA,CASSTGPARYQPQHF,TGTGCCAGCAGCACAGGACCGGCCCGGTATCAGCCCCAGCATTTT
TRBJ1-4,TRBV9,NA,TRBD1,CASSVGTGNEKLFF,TGTGCCAGCAGCGTCGGGACAGGGAATGAAAAACTGTTTTTT
TRBJ2-5,TRBV24-1,once,NA,CAAGQETQYF,TGTGCCGCCGGCCAAGAGACCCAGTACTTC
TRBJ2-3,TRBV7-9,NA,NA,CASSPTWGGSTDTQYF,TGTGCCAGCAGCCCGACATGGGGCGGAAGCACAGATACGCAGTATTTT
TRBJ2-2,TRBV24-1,few,NA,CATSDPLDALTTGELFF,TGTGCCACCAGTGATCCTCTAGATGCGCTTACCACCGGGGAGCTGTTTTTT
TRBJ1-1,TRBV28,medium-sized,TRBD1,CASSRDRVTEAFF,TGTGCCAGCAGCCGGGACAGGGTCACTGAAGCTTTCTTT
TRBJ1-5,TRBV6-5,NA,NA,CASSSNSNQPQHF,TGTGCCAGCAGTAGCAATAGCAATCAGCCCCAGCATTTT
TRBJ2-7,TRBV19,NA,TRBD1,CASSMRQGDRGQYF,TGTGCCAGTAGTATGCGACAGGGGGACAGGGGGCAGTACTTC
TRBJ2-7,TRBV19,NA,TRBD1,CASRDRATYEQYF,TGTGCCAGTAGAGACAGGGCCACCTACGAGCAGTACTTC
TRBJ2-2,TRBV5-1,once,TRBD1,CASSLAETGSGELFF,TGCGCCAGCAGCTTGGCTGAGACAGGGTCCGGGGAGCTGTTTTTT
TRBJ2-1,TRBV6-2/TRBV6-3,NA,TRBD2,CASSPPGLAGREQFF,TGTGCCAGCAGTCCGCCGGGACTAGCGGGACGTGAGCAGTTCTTC
TRBJ1-5,TRBV12-5,NA,TRBD1,CASGSLTGDGQPQHF,TGTGCTAGTGGTTCCCTAACAGGGGATGGTCAGCCCCAGCATTTT
TRBJ1-4,TRBV19,NA,TRBD1,CASSILAGQGNEKLFF,TGTGCCAGTAGTATATTGGCGGGACAGGGGAATGAAAAACTGTTTTTT
TRBJ2-7,TRBV12-3/TRBV12-4,NA,NA,CASSSGVRNEQYF,TGTGCCAGCAGTTCAGGGGTGAGGAACGAGCAGTACTTC
TRBJ1-1,TRBV6-5,NA,TRBD1,CASSQQGAEAFF,TGTGCCAGCAGTCAGCAGGGGGCTGAAGCTTTCTTT
TRBJ1-2,TRBV7-9,once,TRBD1,CASEESGRGRRGYTF,TGTGCCAGCGAGGAATCGGGCAGGGGGAGGCGAGGCTACACCTTC
TRBJ2-2,TRBV6-5,NA,NA,CASIRPVGELFF,TGTGCCAGCATCCGCCCGGTGGGGGAGCTGTTTTTT
TRBJ2-1,TRBV19,NA,NA,CASSIVGSYNEQFF,TGTGCCAGTAGTATAGTGGGCAGCTACAATGAGCAGTTCTTC
TRBJ1-6,TRBV7-2,NA,NA,CASSLSYDPDVPLHF,TGTGCCAGCAGCCTTAGCTACGACCCAGACGTACCCCTCCACTTT
TRBJ1-1,TRBV7-9,NA,NA,CASSLAKGLGGVNTEAFF,TGTGCCAGCAGCTTAGCCAAGGGACTTGGGGGGGTGAACACTGAAGCTTTCTTT
TRBJ2-2,TRBV5-5,NA,NA,CASSPGQNTGELFF,TGTGCCAGCAGCCCCGGACAGAACACCGGGGAGCTGTTTTTT
TRBJ1-6,TRBV6-5,NA,NA,CASNLRGGIGSPLHF,TGTGCCAGCAACCTCAGGGGAGGGATTGGATCACCCCTCCACTTT
TRBJ2-5,TRBV18,NA,TRBD1,CASSPGQGGETQYF,TGTGCCAGCTCACCTGGACAGGGGGGTGAGACCCAGTACTTC
TRBJ2-1,TRBV6-6,NA,TRBD2,CASSYGTSGRLNEQFF,TGTGCCAGCAGTTACGGGACTAGCGGGAGGCTCAATGAGCAGTTCTTC
TRBJ1-4,TRBV15,NA,TRBD1,CATSSADRGSNEKLFF,TGTGCCACCAGCAGTGCCGACAGGGGCAGCAATGAAAAACTGTTTTTT
TRBJ2-7,TRBV3-1/TRBV3-2,NA,NA,CASSRAAGLSYEQYF,TGTGCCAGCAGCAGGGCGGCAGGACTCTCCTACGAGCAGTACTTC
TRBJ2-7,TRBV7-2,NA,TRBD1,CASSRNWGQNYEQYF,TGTGCCAGCAGCCGCAACTGGGGACAGAACTACGAGCAGTACTTC
TRBJ2-5,TRBV18,NA,TRBD1,CASSPGTGGETQYF,TGTGCCAGCTCACCAGGGACAGGCGGAGAGACCCAGTACTTC
TRBJ1-6,TRBV2,NA,NA,CASSSTDIANSPLHF,TGTGCCAGCAGTTCGACGGACATTGCTAATTCACCCCTCCACTTT